A selection of T cell receptor beta chains follows, all from one sample in a study of PD-L1 blockade in urothelial cancer. Repertoires were generated with immunoSEQ multiplex PCR, while TCRdb's copy carries only in-frame clones and drops some. The sample yields roughly 84,000 clones, roughly 87% seen once. The sample was PBMCs, taken around atezolizumab (anti-PD-L1) treatment. The receptors were gathered from a man between 65 and 85 years old with urothelial cancer. Each CDR3 is given without its conserved first and last residue.

v_gene,j_gene,CDR3aa
TRBV5-5,TRBJ2-6,ASSAGSGANVLT
TRBV7-2,TRBJ1-5,ASSLRDNNQPQH
TRBV18,TRBJ1-1,ASSHGGVKEAF
TRBV7-9,TRBJ2-5,ASSFVESGQAQETQY
TRBV5-1,TRBJ2-2,ASSSGANTGELF
TRBV7-9,TRBJ2-5,ASSLATSGGHQETQY
TRBV5-1,TRBJ2-1,ASSLGSGSYNEQF
TRBV5-8,TRBJ2-5,ASSPGTGNGETQY
TRBV9,TRBJ2-2,ASSATGVHTGELF
TRBV5-1,TRBJ2-5,ASRRQGQETQY
TRBV5-6,TRBJ2-5,ASSSQGSETQY
TRBV4-1,TRBJ2-3,ASSQDPTGGTDTQY
TRBV6-5,TRBJ2-1,ASRILAETYNEQF
TRBV7-2,TRBJ2-7,ASSTGREAQGEQY
TRBV5-1,TRBJ2-4,ASSLGGSGSGAKNIQY
TRBV7-9,TRBJ1-2,ASSRQQALYGYT
TRBV18,TRBJ1-2,ASSTGGSNYGYT
TRBV7-9,TRBJ1-2,ASSSAGADYGYT
TRBV21-1,TRBJ2-7,ASTQVGLAYEQY
TRBV11-2,TRBJ2-3,ASSLGRRLSGTDTQY
TRBV5-1,TRBJ1-5,ASSRDGSNQPQH
TRBV6-1,TRBJ1-5,ASSERGRNQPQH
TRBV2,TRBJ2-5,ASSSGGARGETQY
TRBV7-2,TRBJ2-3,ASSPRAGGLRDTQY
TRBV5-4,TRBJ2-5,ASSPRDTQETQY
TRBV11-2,TRBJ2-7,ASSPVRDFHYEQY
TRBV2,TRBJ1-2,ASRRGQGYGYT
TRBV5-1,TRBJ2-1,ASSLAPDSNEQF